A single sample gave rise to the 28 T cell receptor beta chains below, sequenced in a study of blood T cell repertoires in COVID-19. This table comes from immunoSEQ multiplex PCR, and its TCRdb copy is limited to in-frame clones, with some not included. The table lists over 80,000 clones, around 72% of them singletons. Sequencing was performed on peripheral blood. The receptors derive from a man in his 70s with COVID-19, enrolled during active disease.

The V and J genes are TRBV5-4 and TRBJ2-5, with 15 nucleotides matching TRBD2. Germline V lookup: CDR1 SGHNT, CDR2 YYREEE (reference sequence). V lost 7 bases to trimming and J lost 5 bases; unmatched junction nucleotides: 3. This CDR3 comprises 14 residues. CDR3 DNA sequence: TGTGCCAGCCGGACTAGCGGGAGGGTGGAGACCCAGTACTTC. Residues: CASRTSGRVETQYF.

The V gene is TRBV11-2, the J gene TRBJ2-1; no firm D call. The CDR3 has 13 residues. The germline gives CDR1 SGHAT, CDR2 FQNNGV. V lost 6 bases and J lost 4, with 10 bases in between. This chain's CDR3 is CASRTESYNEQFF. The CDR3 DNA reads TGTGCCAGCAGAACAGAGTCTTACAATGAGCAGTTCTTC.

V usage is TRBV9 and J usage is TRBJ2-2, with TRBD1 as a possible D gene (6 bases). V lost 3 bases and J 2 bases, leaving 11 bases between the germline ends. Germline CDR1 reads SGDLS; CDR2 reads YYNGEE. The length of the CDR3 is 15 residues. The CDR3 here is CASSGSGVNTGELFF. As DNA, the CDR3 is TGTGCCAGCAGCGGATCAGGGGTAAACACCGGGGAGCTGTTTTTT.

Only a few counts were recorded for this clone. V and J are TRBV6-5 and TRBJ2-1; TRBD2 matches at 7 bases. J was trimmed by 10 bases and V by 7 bases; bases with no gene match: 13. The germline V gene has CDR1 MNHEY and CDR2 SVGAGI. This CDR3 spans 14 amino acids. The CDR3 sequence is CASIASGRQHEQFF. CDR3 DNA sequence: TGTGCCAGCATCGCTAGCGGCCGACAGCACGAGCAGTTCTTC.

The gene calls are TRBV6-5 and TRBJ2-1; 11 positions agree with TRBD2. The CDR3 length is 15 residues. Trimming cost V 6 bases and J 4 bases; bases outside gene matches: 5. Germline lookup yields CDR1 MNHEY and CDR2 SVGAGI. The CDR3 DNA reads as TGTGCCAGCAGGCGGACTAGCGGGCGGTACAATGAGCAGTTCTTC. Its protein is CASRRTSGRYNEQFF.

This clone was detected only once. The chain joins TRBV18 to TRBJ2-1; perhaps TRBD1 as D (6 bases). This CDR3 is 13 amino acids long. Per the germline V gene, CDR1 is KGHSH and CDR2 is LQKENI. V was pared by 3 bases and J by 8 bases, with 11 bases between. CDR3 residues: CASSPRTEDEQFF. The CDR3 DNA reads as TGTGCCAGCTCACCCCGGACAGAGGATGAGCAGTTCTTC.

This clone was detected a few times. This rearrangement joins TRBV6-5 to TRBJ1-4, with 9 bases aligning to TRBD1. CDR1 is MNHEY and CDR2 is SVGAGI in the germline V gene. The CDR3 spans 16 residues. The ends lost 4 bases at V and 5 bases at J; junction bases unmatched: 8. The CDR3 nucleotides are TGTGCCAGCAGTTCAACAGGGGGCAAGGTGAATGAAAAACTGTTTTTT. Translating gives CASSSTGGKVNEKLFF.

This sequence joins TRBV7-2 and TRBJ1-6; the match to TRBD1 covers 9 bases. CDR3 length equals 16 residues. Germline V gene data show CDR1 as SGHTA and CDR2 as FQGNSA. V lost 0 bases and J lost 10; bases outside the gene matches: 7. CDR3 coding DNA: TGTGCCAGCAGCTTAGCCCCACAGGGGGCGCGATCACCCCTCCACTTT. The encoded protein is CASSLAPQGARSPLHF. The variable domain in full, with the rest retrieved from reference TRBV7-2 and TRBJ1-6, is GAGVSQSPSNKVTEKGKDVELRCDPISGHTALYWYRQSLGQGLEFLIYFQGNSAPDKSGLPSDRFSAERTGGSVSTLTIQRTQQEDSAVYLCASSLAPQGARSPLHFGNGTRLTVT.

This clone occurred a few times. The chain combines TRBV19 with TRBJ2-3; 8 nucleotides line up with TRBD2. The CDR3 sequence is 13 residues long. Germline V gene lookup returns CDR1 LNHDA and CDR2 SQIVND (reference sequence). V lost 6 bases, J lost 8 bases, and 7 bases stayed unmatched. CDR3 bases: TGTGCCAGTAGCATGACTAGCGTTGCTACGCAGTATTTT. This translates into CASSMTSVATQYF.

The CDR3 here is CASRSPVGANGYTF. Here the CDR3 DNA reads TGTGCCAGCAGATCACCGGTGGGGGCGAATGGCTACACCTTC. The genes are TRBV28 and TRBJ1-2; TRBD1 is a possible D gene (6 bases). There are 14 residues in the CDR3. V was trimmed by 6 bases and J by 6 bases, leaving 17 bases between them. Germline assignment: CDR1 MDHEN and CDR2 SYDVKM.

The CDR3 nucleotides read TGCGCCAGCAGCTCAGCGTCAACTAATGAAAAACTGTTTTTT. Translation gives CASSSASTNEKLFF. The chain combines TRBV5-1 with TRBJ1-4, with D unresolved. The ends were cut back, 3 bases at V and 0 bases at J, with 6 bases in the middle. Per the germline V gene, CDR1 is SGHRS and CDR2 is YFSETQ. This CDR3 comprises 14 residues.

V and J are TRBV6-1 and TRBJ1-2; the D is unclear. This CDR3 contains 13 residues. The germline V gene has CDR1 MNHNS and CDR2 SASEGT. Deletions cut 3 bases from V and 2 bases from J, with 7 bases between. Here the CDR3 reads CASSDLLNYGYTF. The CDR3 nucleotides are TGTGCCAGCAGTGACCTTTTGAACTATGGCTACACCTTC.

The chain recombines TRBV24-1 with TRBJ1-5; TRBD1 might be the D (5 bases). The CDR3 sequence is 18 residues long. V dropped 4 bases and J dropped 0 bases, with 18 bases sitting between them. Germline loops: CDR1 KGHDR, CDR2 SFDVKD. In nucleotides, the CDR3 is TGTGCCACCAGTGACCGGACGGACACGGACCTTAGCAATCAGCCCCAGCATTTT. Protein product: CATSDRTDTDLSNQPQHF.

CDR3 sequence reads: CATSASGMNNQPQHF. Written as DNA, the CDR3 is TGTGCCACCAGTGCTTCCGGGATGAACAATCAGCCCCAGCATTTT. This rearrangement joins TRBV24-1 to TRBJ1-5; D is unresolved. CDR3 length: 15 residues. Germline CDR1 reads KGHDR; CDR2 reads SFDVKD. Trimming removed 5 bases at V and 3 bases at J, with 13 bases between.

This chain uses TRBV23-1 with TRBJ2-5, with unresolved D. TRBV23-1 is known as an ORF, though its function is uncertain. V dropped 2 bases and J dropped 2 bases, with 6 bases sitting between them. This CDR3 is 13 amino acids long. The CDR3 nucleotides read TGCGCCAGCAGTCAAATGAGTCAAGAGACCCAGTACTTC. It specifies CASSQMSQETQYF.

The chain couples TRBV23-1 to TRBJ1-1; the D is unclear. TRBV23-1 is identified as an open reading frame with a role that is uncertain. The CDR3 is 14 residues long. V was shortened by 3 bases and J by 1 base, with 9 bases between the two germline ends. The CDR3 bases are TGCGCCAGCAGTCACCTACAGAGGAACACTGAAGCTTTCTTT. Translation gives CASSHLQRNTEAFF.

V and J are TRBV2 and TRBJ1-1, with 7 bases lining up with TRBD1. This CDR3 contains 16 residues. Germline loops: CDR1 SNHLY, CDR2 FYNNEI. The junction had 11 bases not matched to a gene; V was cut back by 6 bases and J by 1 base. CDR3 bases: TGTGCCAGCAGGGCGCCGACAGGGTCGGGGAACACTGAAGCTTTCTTT. Translated: CASRAPTGSGNTEAFF.

This clone is medium-sized. The chain carries TRBV24-1 and TRBJ2-3; no definite D call. CDR1 KGHDR and CDR2 SFDVKD come from the germline V gene. V dropped 3 bases and J dropped 5 bases, with 5 bases sitting between them. This CDR3 region has 12 residues. This CDR3 reads CATSDKLDTQYF. The CDR3 nucleotides are TGTGCCACCAGTGATAAGCTAGATACGCAGTATTTT.

This chain links TRBV28 with TRBJ2-2; D not certain. Germline V CDR1 and CDR2: MDHEN, SYDVKM. The CDR3 loop spans 14 amino acids. Trimming removed 10 bases from V and 5 bases from J, with 17 bases in between. This CDR3 reads CATLPPRLTGELFF. CDR3 in DNA: TGTGCCACTCTGCCACCTCGGTTGACCGGGGAGCTGTTTTTT.

This clone was found many times. The chain is built from TRBV27 and TRBJ2-3; D is undetermined. Germline assignment: CDR1 MNHEY and CDR2 SMNVEV (reference sequence). The CDR3 totals 13 residues. The V end was cut by 6 bases, the J end by 1 base, with 8 bases between. Here the CDR3 DNA reads TGTGCCAGCAGCACAACCCGCACAGATACGCAGTATTTT. Protein: CASSTTRTDTQYF.

V usage is TRBV7-8 and J usage is TRBJ2-7; D is possibly TRBD1 (5 bases). This CDR3 has 15 amino acids. The germline gives CDR1 SGHVS, CDR2 FQNEAQ. The V end lost 0 bases, the J end lost 3 bases, and 12 bases lay between the germline ends. The CDR3 bases are TGTGCCAGCAGCTTAGCAGGGGCGACTGACTACGAGCAGTACTTC. Translated: CASSLAGATDYEQYF.

This clone occurred a few times. The V call is TRBV6-1, the J call TRBJ1-2; the D is unclear. This CDR3 region has 13 residues. V dropped 2 bases and J dropped 2 bases, with 6 bases sitting between them. The V gene's germline CDR1 is MNHNS and CDR2 SASEGT. The CDR3 DNA is TGTGCCAGCAGTGAAAGCCGAAACTATGGCTACACCTTC. Translation: CASSESRNYGYTF.

This chain connects TRBV6-2 or TRBV6-3 to TRBJ2-7, with 7 bases lining up with TRBD1. The CDR3 consists of 17 residues. CDR1 is MNHEY and CDR2 is SVGEGT in the germline V gene. V trimming: 5 bases; J trimming: 1 base; junction bases outside the gene matches: 14. The CDR3 spells CASSPTHGTAFSYEQYF. The CDR3, as DNA: TGTGCCAGCAGTCCGACCCACGGGACAGCCTTTTCCTACGAGCAGTACTTC.

The chain combines TRBV19 with TRBJ1-2, with TRBD1 matching 7 bases. This CDR3 is built from 14 residues. Germline CDR1 reads LNHDA; CDR2 reads SQIVND (reference sequence). The J segment lost 8 bases and the V segment lost 4 bases, leaving 10 bases of the junction unmatched. The CDR3: CASSNSRQGGGYTF. In nucleotides, the CDR3 is TGTGCCAGTAGTAACTCAAGACAGGGTGGCGGCTACACCTTC.

The chain is built from TRBV6-6 and TRBJ2-7; 10 bases line up with TRBD1. With V trimmed by 7 bases and J by 6 bases, 9 bases remained unmatched. The CDR3 has 14 amino acids. The V gene's germline CDR1 is MNHNY and CDR2 SVGAGI (reference sequence). The CDR3 region has the DNA TGTGCCAGCACTCCAAGGGGACAGGGGTCCGAGCAGTACTTC. Its protein product is CASTPRGQGSEQYF.

This clone was seen ten or more times. V is TRBV6-2 or TRBV6-3 and J is TRBJ2-2; 9 nucleotides match TRBD1. The germline CDR1 and CDR2 sequences are MNHEY and SVGEGT. J lost 1 base, V lost 4 bases, and 10 bases had no gene match. The CDR3 is 18 residues long. The CDR3 reads CASSSSHRGLQNTGELFF. The CDR3 bases are TGTGCCAGCAGTTCGTCCCACAGGGGGCTCCAGAACACCGGGGAGCTGTTTTTT.

The genes are TRBV7-3 and TRBJ2-1; a weak D match, TRBD2 (6 bases). The germline V and J ends were trimmed by 5 bases and 0 bases, with 14 bases remaining between them. In germline, CDR1 is SGHTA, CDR2 FQGTGA. CDR3 length: 16 amino acids. CDR3 loop: CASSTPGSASYNEQFF. CDR3 nucleotides: TGTGCCAGCAGCACCCCCGGGAGTGCCTCCTACAATGAGCAGTTCTTC.

The chain has TRBV2 and TRBJ1-1, with 7 nucleotides matching TRBD1. The CDR3 loop spans 13 amino acids. Germline assignment: CDR1 SNHLY and CDR2 FYNNEI. V lost 6 bases, J lost 5 bases, and 6 bases stayed unmatched. The CDR3 nucleotides read TGTGCCAGCAGCTACAGGGGTGGGACTGAAGCTTTCTTT. It codes for CASSYRGGTEAFF.